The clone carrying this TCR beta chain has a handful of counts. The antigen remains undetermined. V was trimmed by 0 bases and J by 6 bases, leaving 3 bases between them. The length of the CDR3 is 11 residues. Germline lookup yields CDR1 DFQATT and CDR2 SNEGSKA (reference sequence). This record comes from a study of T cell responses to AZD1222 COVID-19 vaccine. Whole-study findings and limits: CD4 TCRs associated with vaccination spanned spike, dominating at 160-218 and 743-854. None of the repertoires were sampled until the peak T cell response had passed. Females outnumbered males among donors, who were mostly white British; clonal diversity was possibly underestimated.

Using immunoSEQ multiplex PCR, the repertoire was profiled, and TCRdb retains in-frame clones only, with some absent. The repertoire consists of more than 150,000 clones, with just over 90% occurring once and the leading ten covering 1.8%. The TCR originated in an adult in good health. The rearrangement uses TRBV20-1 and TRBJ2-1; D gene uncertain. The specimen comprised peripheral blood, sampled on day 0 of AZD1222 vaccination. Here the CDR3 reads CSARDRNEQFF. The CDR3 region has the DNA TGCAGTGCTAGAGATCGCAATGAGCAGTTCTTC.